The TCR beta chain under discussion was sequenced for a study of blood T cell repertoires in COVID-19. Study summary: Italy, Spain and the United States were the sources of the convalescent and acute COVID-19 samples. Sample material is recorded as cDNA or gDNA derived from T cells, B-cell-depleted T cells, or PBMCs.

Note on this clone: This CDR3 is also generated by other DNA sequences in the sample.

In the study's own analysis: Amplification with reference gene primers provided the estimates of nucleated cell counts. Measured with immunoSEQ multiplex PCR; TCRdb has only the in-frame clones, and not every one. The V and J calls and clone size were taken over from that table, and D and trimming were inferred from the DNA. The sample lists about 190,000 clones, under 80% occurring once. This TCR came from a woman in her forties or fifties with acute or convalescent COVID-19. Sequences were obtained from peripheral blood.

The CDR3 sequence: CASSLETGGGNEQFF. The DNA of the CDR3 is TGCGCCAGCAGCTTGGAGACAGGGGGTGGCAATGAGCAGTTCTTC. This chain joins TRBV5-1 and TRBJ2-1; 9 bases agree with TRBD1. Germline values: CDR1 SGHRS, CDR2 YFSETQ. The CDR3 has 15 amino acids. V was clipped by 0 bases and J by 6 bases; unmatched bases: 4.